This TCR beta chain came from a study of tumor-infiltrating lymphocytes in primary liver carcinoma. On the study more broadly: The five patients, who were men and women, ranged in age from 30 to 69 years. Study-wide points: Lower overlap was observed for tumor-adjacent and tumor-blood pairs relative to tumor region pairs.

Turning to this clonotype: Antigen specificity is unknown.

The germline V and J ends were trimmed by 8 bases and 4 bases, with 18 bases remaining between them. Germline values: CDR1 SQVTM, CDR2 ANQGSEA. This CDR3 region has 13 residues. Extraction of RNA together with DNA used 20-30 mg of unsorted bulk tissue. Tumor samples were assessed, and every one had over 90% viable tumor cells. TCR beta cDNA was prepared out of roughly 0.45 ug total RNA by means of a constant-region primer. The TCR beta library was amplified through three nested multiplex PCR rounds in a modified ARM-PCR procedure. Each of the first two PCR rounds ran approximately 9 cycles with TRBV1-TRBV30 forward and C-beta reverse primers. TCRdb ran MiXCR on the multiplex PCR reads and lists one entry per CDR3 protein. This sample yields some 50,000 distinct CDR3 sequences, of which less than 75% are seen a single time; just under 30% belongs to the top ten.

The sample consisted of liver tumor tissue from sampling region 5. The subset denotes: tumor region T5, tumor centre. The rearrangement joins TRBV29-1 to TRBJ2-7, with unresolved D. The receptor comes from a man aged 35-49 years with primary liver carcinoma and hepatitis B virus infection. CDR3 in amino acids: CSLGSQNPYEQYF. The CDR3, as DNA: TGCAGCCTTGGAAGTCAGAATCCTTACGAGCAGTACTTC.